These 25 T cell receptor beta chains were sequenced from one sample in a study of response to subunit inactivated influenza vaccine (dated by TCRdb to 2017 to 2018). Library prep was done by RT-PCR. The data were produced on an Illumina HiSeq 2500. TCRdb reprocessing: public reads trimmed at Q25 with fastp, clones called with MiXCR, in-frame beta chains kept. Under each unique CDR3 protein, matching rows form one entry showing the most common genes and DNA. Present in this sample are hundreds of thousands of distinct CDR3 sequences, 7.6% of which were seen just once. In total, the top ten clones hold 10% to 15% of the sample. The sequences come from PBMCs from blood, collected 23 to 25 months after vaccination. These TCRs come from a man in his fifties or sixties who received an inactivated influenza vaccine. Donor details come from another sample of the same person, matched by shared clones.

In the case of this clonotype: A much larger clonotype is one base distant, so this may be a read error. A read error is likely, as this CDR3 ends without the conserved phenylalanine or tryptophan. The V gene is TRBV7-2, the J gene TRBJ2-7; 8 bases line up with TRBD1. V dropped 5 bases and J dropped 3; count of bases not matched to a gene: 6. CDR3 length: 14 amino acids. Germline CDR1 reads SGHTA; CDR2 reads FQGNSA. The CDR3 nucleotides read TGTGCCAGCAGCCCGGGACAGGTCTTCTACGAGCAGTACTCC. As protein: CASSPGQVFYEQYS.

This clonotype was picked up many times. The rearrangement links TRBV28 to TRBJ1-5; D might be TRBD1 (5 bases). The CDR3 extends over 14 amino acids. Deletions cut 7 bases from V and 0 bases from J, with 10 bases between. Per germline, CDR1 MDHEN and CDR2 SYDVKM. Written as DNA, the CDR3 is TGTGCCAGCACTGCGGGGGGTAGCAATCAGCCCCAGCATTTT. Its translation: CASTAGGSNQPQHF.

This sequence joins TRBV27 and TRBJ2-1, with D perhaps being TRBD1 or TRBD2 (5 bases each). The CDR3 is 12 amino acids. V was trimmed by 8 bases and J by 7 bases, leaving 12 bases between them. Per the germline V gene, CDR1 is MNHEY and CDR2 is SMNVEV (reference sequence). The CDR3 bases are TGTGCCAGCCAAATGGGGACGAATGAGCAGTTCTTC. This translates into CASQMGTNEQFF.

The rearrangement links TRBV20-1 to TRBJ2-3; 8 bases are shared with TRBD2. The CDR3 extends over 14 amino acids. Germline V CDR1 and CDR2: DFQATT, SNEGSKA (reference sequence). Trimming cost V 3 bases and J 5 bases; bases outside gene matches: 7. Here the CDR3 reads CSASNGGAGDTQYF. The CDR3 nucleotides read TGCAGTGCTAGTAACGGGGGGGCTGGAGATACGCAGTATTTT.

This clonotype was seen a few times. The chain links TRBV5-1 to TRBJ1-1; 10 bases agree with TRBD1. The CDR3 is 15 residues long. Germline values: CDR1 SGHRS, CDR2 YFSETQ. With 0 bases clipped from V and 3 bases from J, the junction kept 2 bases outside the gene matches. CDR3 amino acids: CASSLGQGAHTEAFF. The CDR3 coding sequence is TGCGCCAGCAGCTTGGGACAGGGGGCCCACACTGAAGCTTTCTTT.

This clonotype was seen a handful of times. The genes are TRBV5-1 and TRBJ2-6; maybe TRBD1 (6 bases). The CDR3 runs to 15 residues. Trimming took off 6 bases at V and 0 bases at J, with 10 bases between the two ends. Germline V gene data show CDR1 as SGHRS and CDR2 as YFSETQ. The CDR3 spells CASKTGFSGANVLTF. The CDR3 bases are TGCGCCAGCAAGACAGGCTTCTCTGGGGCCAACGTCCTGACTTTC.

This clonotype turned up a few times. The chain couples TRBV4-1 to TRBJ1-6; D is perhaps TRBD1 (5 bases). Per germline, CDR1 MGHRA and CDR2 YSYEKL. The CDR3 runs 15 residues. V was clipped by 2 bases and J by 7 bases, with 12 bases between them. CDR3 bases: TGCGCCAGCAGCCAACAGACAGCAACCAATTCACCCCTCCACTTT. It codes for CASSQQTATNSPLHF.

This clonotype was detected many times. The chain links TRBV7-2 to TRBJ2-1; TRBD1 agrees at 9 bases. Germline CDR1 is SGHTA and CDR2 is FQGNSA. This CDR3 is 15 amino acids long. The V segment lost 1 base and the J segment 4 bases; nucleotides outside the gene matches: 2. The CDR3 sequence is CASSLVGQGYNEQFF. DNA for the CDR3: TGTGCCAGCAGCTTAGTGGGACAGGGATACAATGAGCAGTTCTTC.

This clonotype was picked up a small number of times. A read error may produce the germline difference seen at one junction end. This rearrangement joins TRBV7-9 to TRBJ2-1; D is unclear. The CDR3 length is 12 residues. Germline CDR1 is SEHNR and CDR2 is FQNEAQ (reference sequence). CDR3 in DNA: TGTGCCAGCAGCCTAGGGTACACTGAGCAGTTCTTC. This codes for CASSLGYTEQFF. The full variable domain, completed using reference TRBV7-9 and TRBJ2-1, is DTGVSQNPRHKITKRGQNVTFRCDPISEHNRLYWYRQTLGQGPEFLTYFQNEAQLEKSRLLSDRFSAERPKGSFSTLEIQRTEQGDSAMYLCASSLGYTEQFFGPGTRLTVL.

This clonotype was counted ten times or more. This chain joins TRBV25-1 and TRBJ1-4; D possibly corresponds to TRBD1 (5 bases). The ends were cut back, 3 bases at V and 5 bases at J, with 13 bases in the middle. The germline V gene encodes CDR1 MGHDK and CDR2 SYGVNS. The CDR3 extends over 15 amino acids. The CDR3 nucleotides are TGTGCCAGCAGTGAGGGGGGACGGACGAATGAAAAACTGTTTTTT. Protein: CASSEGGRTNEKLFF.

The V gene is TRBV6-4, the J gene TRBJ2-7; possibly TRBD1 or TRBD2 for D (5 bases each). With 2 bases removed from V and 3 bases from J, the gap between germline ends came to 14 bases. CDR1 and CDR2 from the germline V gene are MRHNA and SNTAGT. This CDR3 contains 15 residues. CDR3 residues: CASSDRDRSYYEQYF. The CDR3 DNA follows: TGTGCCAGCAGTGACCGGGACCGGAGTTACTACGAGCAGTACTTC.

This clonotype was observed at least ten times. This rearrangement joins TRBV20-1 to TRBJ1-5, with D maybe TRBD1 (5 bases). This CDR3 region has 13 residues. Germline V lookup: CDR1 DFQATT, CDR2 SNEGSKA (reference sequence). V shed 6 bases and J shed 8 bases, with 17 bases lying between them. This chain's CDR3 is CSATSGPQEPQHF. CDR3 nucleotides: TGCAGTGCCACCTCGGGACCCCAGGAGCCCCAGCATTTT.

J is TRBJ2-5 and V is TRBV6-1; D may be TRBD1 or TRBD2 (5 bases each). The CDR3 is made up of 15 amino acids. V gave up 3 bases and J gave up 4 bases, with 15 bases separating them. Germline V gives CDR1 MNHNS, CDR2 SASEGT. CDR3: CASSEGPGTLETQYF. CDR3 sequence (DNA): TGTGCCAGCAGTGAGGGTCCCGGGACCCTAGAGACCCAGTACTTC.

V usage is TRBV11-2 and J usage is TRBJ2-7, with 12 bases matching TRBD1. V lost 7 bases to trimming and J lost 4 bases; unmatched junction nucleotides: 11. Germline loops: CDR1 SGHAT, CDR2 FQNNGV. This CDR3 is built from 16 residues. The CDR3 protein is CASNSLRDRGLYEQYF. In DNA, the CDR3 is TGTGCCAGCAACAGTCTCCGGGACAGGGGGCTATACGAGCAGTACTTC.

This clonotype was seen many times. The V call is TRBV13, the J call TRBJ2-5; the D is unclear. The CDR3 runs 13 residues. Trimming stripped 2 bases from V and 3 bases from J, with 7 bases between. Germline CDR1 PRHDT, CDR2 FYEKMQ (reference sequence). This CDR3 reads CASSLFWEETQYF. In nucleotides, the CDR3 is TGTGCCAGCAGCTTATTCTGGGAAGAGACCCAGTACTTC. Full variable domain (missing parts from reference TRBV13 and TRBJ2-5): AAGVIQSPRHLIKEKRETATLKCYPIPRHDTVYWYQQGPGQDPQFLISFYEKMQSDKGSIPDRFSAQQFSDYHSELNMSSLELGDSALYFCASSLFWEETQYFGPGTRLLVL.

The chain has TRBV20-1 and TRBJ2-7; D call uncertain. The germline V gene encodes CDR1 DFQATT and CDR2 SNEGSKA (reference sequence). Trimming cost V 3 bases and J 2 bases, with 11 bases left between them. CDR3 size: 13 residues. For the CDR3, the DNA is TGCAGTGCTAGGAATAGGGATGCCTACGAGCAGTACTTC. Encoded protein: CSARNRDAYEQYF.

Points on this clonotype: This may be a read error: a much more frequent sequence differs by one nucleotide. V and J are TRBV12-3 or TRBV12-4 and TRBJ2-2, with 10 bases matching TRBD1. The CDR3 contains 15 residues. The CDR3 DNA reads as TGTGACAGCCGAACCAGGACAGGGGGTACCGGGGAGCTGTTTTTT. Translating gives CDSRTRTGGTGELFF.

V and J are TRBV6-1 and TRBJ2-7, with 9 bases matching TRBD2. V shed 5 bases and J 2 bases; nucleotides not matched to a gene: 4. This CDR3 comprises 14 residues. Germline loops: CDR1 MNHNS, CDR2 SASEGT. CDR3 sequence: CASSPLAGPYEQYF. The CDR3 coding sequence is TGTGCCAGCAGTCCTCTAGCGGGACCCTACGAGCAGTACTTC.

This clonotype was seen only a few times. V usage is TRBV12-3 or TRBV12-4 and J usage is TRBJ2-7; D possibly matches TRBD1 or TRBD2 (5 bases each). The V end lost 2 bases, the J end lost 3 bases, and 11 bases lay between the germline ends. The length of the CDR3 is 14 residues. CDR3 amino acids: CASSLTGPLYEQYF. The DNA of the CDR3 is TGTGCCAGCAGTTTAACGGGACCCCTCTACGAGCAGTACTTC.

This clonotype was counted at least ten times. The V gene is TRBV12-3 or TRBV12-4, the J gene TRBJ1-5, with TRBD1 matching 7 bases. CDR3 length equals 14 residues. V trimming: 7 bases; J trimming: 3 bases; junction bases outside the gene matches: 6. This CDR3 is CASTIGTDNQPQHF. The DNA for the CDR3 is TGTGCCAGCACCATAGGGACAGACAATCAGCCCCAGCATTTT.

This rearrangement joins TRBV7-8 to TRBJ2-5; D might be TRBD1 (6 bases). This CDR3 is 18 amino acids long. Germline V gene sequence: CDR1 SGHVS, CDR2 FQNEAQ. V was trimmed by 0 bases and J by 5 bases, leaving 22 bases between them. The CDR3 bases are TGTGCCAGCAGCTTAGCAACTAACCCGACAGGTATTCGGGAGACCCAGTACTTC. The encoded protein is CASSLATNPTGIRETQYF.

CDR3 region: CASSQYVNRTGYNEQFF. The CDR3 bases are TGCGCCAGCAGTCAATATGTAAATAGGACAGGTTACAATGAGCAGTTCTTC. This chain joins TRBV23-1 and TRBJ2-1, with TRBD1 matching 7 bases. TRBV23-1 is annotated as an ORF whose role is uncertain. The CDR3 is 17 amino acids. The ends lost 1 base at V and 4 bases at J; junction bases unmatched: 10.

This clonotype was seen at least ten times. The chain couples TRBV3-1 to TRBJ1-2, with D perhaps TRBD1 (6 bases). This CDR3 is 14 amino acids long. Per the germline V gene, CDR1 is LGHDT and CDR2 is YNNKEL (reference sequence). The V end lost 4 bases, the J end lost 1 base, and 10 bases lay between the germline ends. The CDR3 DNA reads TGTGCCAGCAGCCCCGGGACATTTAACTATGGCTACACCTTC. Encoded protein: CASSPGTFNYGYTF. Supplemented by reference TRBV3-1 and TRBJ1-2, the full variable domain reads DTAVSQTPKYLVTQMGNDKSIKCEQNLGHDTMYWYKQDSKKFLKIMFSYNNKELIINETVPNRFSPKSPDKAHLNLHINSLELGDSAVYFCASSPGTFNYGYTFGSGTRLTVV.

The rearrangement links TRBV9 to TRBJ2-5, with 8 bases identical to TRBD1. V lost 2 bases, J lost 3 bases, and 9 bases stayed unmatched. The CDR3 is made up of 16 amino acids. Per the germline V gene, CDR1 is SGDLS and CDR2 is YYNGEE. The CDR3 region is CASSVGTGKREETQYF. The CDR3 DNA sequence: TGTGCCAGCAGCGTCGGGACAGGCAAGAGGGAAGAGACCCAGTACTTC.

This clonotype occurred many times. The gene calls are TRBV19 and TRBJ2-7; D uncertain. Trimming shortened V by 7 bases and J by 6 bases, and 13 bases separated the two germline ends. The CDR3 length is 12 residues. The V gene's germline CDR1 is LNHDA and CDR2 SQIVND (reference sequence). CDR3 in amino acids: CASKSQSSEQYF. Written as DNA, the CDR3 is TGTGCCAGTAAATCACAATCTTCCGAGCAGTACTTC.